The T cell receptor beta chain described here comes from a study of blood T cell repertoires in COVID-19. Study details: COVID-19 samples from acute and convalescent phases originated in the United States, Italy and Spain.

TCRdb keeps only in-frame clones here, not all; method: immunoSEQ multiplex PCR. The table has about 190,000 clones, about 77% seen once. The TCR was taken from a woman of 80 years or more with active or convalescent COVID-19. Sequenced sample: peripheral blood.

CDR3 loop: CATSDSSGGAWNEQFF. Here the CDR3 DNA reads TGTGCCACCAGTGATTCTAGCGGGGGGGCATGGAATGAGCAGTTCTTC. The chain uses TRBV24-1 and TRBJ2-1; 12 bases match TRBD2. The CDR3 is made up of 16 amino acids. Germline V gene sequence: CDR1 KGHDR, CDR2 SFDVKD. V shed 2 bases and J 7 bases; nucleotides not matched to a gene: 5.